These 15 T cell receptor beta chains share one sample of origin, sequenced in a study of cytomegalovirus exposure and HLA in healthy donors. PCR involved 60 Vbeta and 13 Jbeta primers. Sequencing used immunoSEQ multiplex PCR; TCRdb keeps in-frame clones, though not all of them. The table has 150,000 or so clones, approximately 74% seen once. The sample was PBMCs. All receptors come from a man aged 30-40 years in good health and CMV-seronegative.

The chain uses TRBV6-5 and TRBJ1-2, with a possible D match to TRBD1 (6 bases). CDR1 and CDR2 from the germline V gene are MNHEY and SVGAGI. V was trimmed by 7 bases and J by 8 bases, leaving 14 bases between them. This CDR3 is 12 amino acids long. DNA of the CDR3: TGTGCCAGCACCCGTGGGACATACGGCTACACCTTC. Its protein product is CASTRGTYGYTF.

This rearrangement joins TRBV4-1 to TRBJ1-2; D not resolved. Looked up from germline, CDR1 is MGHRA and CDR2 is YSYEKL. Trimming pared 0 bases from V and 5 bases from J, leaving 13 bases between. This CDR3 spans 15 amino acids. In DNA form, the CDR3 reads TGCGCCAGCAGCCAAGACAGTAGCTATATGTATGGCTACACCTTC. It specifies CASSQDSSYMYGYTF.

The chain joins TRBV6-1 to TRBJ2-5; D not certain. There are 13 residues in the CDR3. Trimming shortened V by 4 bases and J by 1 base, and 7 bases separated the two germline ends. Per the germline V gene, CDR1 is MNHNS and CDR2 is SASEGT. CDR3: CASSVQAQETQYF. The CDR3 DNA sequence: TGTGCCAGCAGTGTGCAGGCCCAAGAGACCCAGTACTTC.

The chain has TRBV14 and TRBJ2-7, with 9 bases lining up with TRBD1. V gave up 4 bases and J gave up 4 bases; unmatched junction bases: 8. Germline V CDR1 and CDR2: SGHDN, FVKESK. The CDR3 consists of 15 residues. The CDR3 DNA is TGTGCCAGCAGCCTACTGACAGGGGGAAAATACGAGCAGTACTTC. This codes for CASSLLTGGKYEQYF. Complete variable domain (other parts from reference TRBV14 and TRBJ2-7): EAGVTQFPSHSVIEKGQTVTLRCDPISGHDNLYWYRRVMGKEIKFLLHFVKESKQDESGMPNNRFLAERTGGTYSTLKVQPAELEDSGVYFCASSLLTGGKYEQYFGPGTRLTVT.

This clone has a handful of counts. V gene TRBV5-1 combines with J gene TRBJ2-6; weak D call: TRBD2 (6 bases). The germline gives CDR1 SGHRS, CDR2 YFSETQ. The germline V and J ends were trimmed by 4 bases and 3 bases, with 14 bases remaining between them. This CDR3 is 16 amino acids long. The CDR3 spells CASSPTGVNGANVLTF. The CDR3 DNA reads TGCGCCAGCAGCCCGACGGGGGTCAATGGGGCCAACGTCCTGACTTTC.

This clone was observed a single time. This chain links TRBV7-2 with TRBJ2-2, with 9 bases aligning to TRBD2. After removal of 5 bases from V and 4 bases from J, the junction contained 11 bases not matched to a gene. This CDR3 has 17 residues. Per germline, CDR1 SGHTA and CDR2 FQGNSA. The CDR3 DNA sequence: TGTGCCAGCAGCCCCTCCCCCCGCGGGGGGGCCACCGGGGAGCTGTTTTTT. Protein product: CASSPSPRGGATGELFF.

This clone was counted only a few times. The chain combines TRBV19 with TRBJ1-4; D perhaps matches TRBD1 (5 bases). Per germline, CDR1 LNHDA and CDR2 SQIVND (reference sequence). Trimming took off 9 bases at V and 8 bases at J, with 19 bases between the two ends. The CDR3 is made up of 14 amino acids. CDR3 region: CASSYGQANEKLFF. The DNA for the CDR3 is TGTGCCAGCAGTTACGGACAAGCAAACGAAAAACTGTTTTTT.

In its sample, this clone was seen a few times. This sequence joins TRBV7-2 and TRBJ1-2, with TRBD1 matching over 7 bases. The V and J ends lost 4 bases and 7 bases, in that order; junction bases with no gene match: 9. CDR3 length: 14 residues. Looked up from germline, CDR1 is SGHTA and CDR2 is FQGNSA. This CDR3 reads CASSSRTGGGGYTF. In DNA form, the CDR3 reads TGTGCCAGCAGCTCCCGGACAGGAGGAGGTGGCTACACCTTC.

This sequence joins TRBV28 and TRBJ1-1; 11 nucleotides agree with TRBD1. The V segment lost 6 bases and the J segment 1 base; nucleotides outside the gene matches: 7. The CDR3 spans 16 residues. The germline gives CDR1 MDHEN, CDR2 SYDVKM. CDR3: CASSLDRGQRNTEAFF. CDR3 DNA: TGTGCCAGCAGCTTGGACAGGGGGCAACGGAACACTGAAGCTTTCTTT.

This clone has a handful of counts. The chain employs TRBV7-6 and TRBJ2-3; TRBD2 might be the D (6 bases). This CDR3 is built from 17 residues. V lost 3 bases and J 6 bases, leaving 22 bases between the germline ends. Germline CDR1 SGHVS, CDR2 FNYEAQ. The CDR3 DNA follows: TGTGCCAGCAGCTTTCAACTAGCCGGGGCCCCGAGGGATACGCAGTATTTT. Translated: CASSFQLAGAPRDTQYF.

This clone has a handful of counts. The chain uses TRBV25-1 and TRBJ2-3; 9 bases are shared with TRBD1. J lost 4 bases, V lost 2 bases, and 7 bases had no gene match. There are 16 residues in the CDR3. Germline V gene lookup returns CDR1 MGHDK and CDR2 SYGVNS. The CDR3 bases are TGTGCCAGCAGTGAACCACAGGGGGCTGGGGCAGATACGCAGTATTTT. Residues: CASSEPQGAGADTQYF.

J is TRBJ2-2 and V is TRBV27; TRBD1 aligns across 7 bases. The CDR3 is 16 amino acids. V dropped 5 bases and J dropped 2; count of bases not matched to a gene: 8. The germline CDR1 and CDR2 sequences are MNHEY and SMNVEV (reference sequence). The CDR3 nucleotides are TGTGCCAGCAGTGCATCCGGGACAGTAAACACCGGGGAGCTGTTTTTT. Translation gives CASSASGTVNTGELFF.

The genes are TRBV4-3 and TRBJ1-3; D ambiguous. The CDR3 is 15 residues long. Trimming left V 0 bases short and J 0 bases short, with 6 bases between. Germline V CDR1 and CDR2: LGHNA, YSLEER. This CDR3 reads CASSQETRSGNTIYF. The CDR3, as DNA: TGCGCCAGCAGCCAAGAGACTCGCTCTGGAAACACCATATATTTT.

A note on this clone: One junction end disagrees with the germline gene, perhaps due to a read error. The rearrangement links TRBV7-9 to TRBJ1-5; the D is unclear. CDR3 length: 13 residues. Germline assignment: CDR1 SEHNR and CDR2 FQNEAQ (reference sequence). In DNA form, the CDR3 reads TGTGCCAGCAACCAAGGAGGCGTTCAGCCCCAGAATTTT. This translates into CASNQGGVQPQNF.

The chain joins TRBV6-1 to TRBJ1-1; 7 bases are a match to TRBD1. CDR3 length equals 13 residues. Germline CDR1 is MNHNS and CDR2 is SASEGT. V dropped 6 bases and J dropped 7; count of bases not matched to a gene: 8. The chain's CDR3 is CASRTGITNEAFF. CDR3 nucleotides: TGTGCCAGCAGGACAGGGATTACGAATGAAGCTTTCTTT.